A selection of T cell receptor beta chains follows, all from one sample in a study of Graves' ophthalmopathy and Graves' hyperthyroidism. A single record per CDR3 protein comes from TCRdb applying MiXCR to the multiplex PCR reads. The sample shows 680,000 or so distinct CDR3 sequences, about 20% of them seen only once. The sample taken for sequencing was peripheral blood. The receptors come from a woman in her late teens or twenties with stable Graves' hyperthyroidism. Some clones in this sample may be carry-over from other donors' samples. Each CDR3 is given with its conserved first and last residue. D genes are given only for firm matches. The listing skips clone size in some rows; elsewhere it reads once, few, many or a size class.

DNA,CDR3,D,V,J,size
TGTGCCGGAGAGACCCCGAACACCGGGGAGCTGTTTTTT,CAGETPNTGELFF,.,TRBV6-1,TRBJ2-2,once
TGTGCCAGCCCACACAAGACAGGGGCCTTTACTAATAGCAATCAGCCCCAGCATTTT,CASPHKTGAFTNSNQPQHF,TRBD1,TRBV6-2/TRBV6-3,TRBJ1-5,many
TGCGCCAGCAGCGCACACAACCGACGGGTTTTGTCTGGGGCCAACGTCCTGACTTTC,CASSAHNRRVLSGANVLTF,.,TRBV4-1,TRBJ2-6,few
TGTGCCAGCAGCGTAGACAGGACAGGGGCCTCACCCCTCCACTTT,CASSVDRTGASPLHF,TRBD1,TRBV9,TRBJ1-6,many
TGTGCCAGCAGGCGCACGGGAGTAATGAACACTGAAGCTTTCTTT,CASRRTGVMNTEAFF,.,TRBV12-3/TRBV12-4,TRBJ1-1,.
TGTGCCAGTGAGGGTGTTTTCGGCACTGAAGCTTTCTTT,CASEGVFGTEAFF,.,TRBV2,TRBJ1-1,many
TGTGCCAGCAGTTTATCGGGAGCATATGGCTACACCTTC,CASSLSGAYGYTF,.,TRBV27,TRBJ1-2,many
TGCGCCAGCAGCTTGAGATCGGCGGGAGTATACGAGCAGTACTTC,CASSLRSAGVYEQYF,TRBD2,TRBV5-1,TRBJ2-7,few
TGTGCCAGCAGTTATATCCCGGGACAGAGGAATTCACCCCTCCACTTT,CASSYIPGQRNSPLHF,TRBD1,TRBV28,TRBJ1-6,many
TGTGCCAGCAGCGCGACAGGAAGGGATGGCTACACCTTC,CASSATGRDGYTF,.,TRBV6-1,TRBJ1-2,few
TGTGCCAGCTCACCAGTCGGGGCGCGGGAGACCCAGTACTTC,CASSPVGARETQYF,.,TRBV18,TRBJ2-5,many
TGCGCCAGCAGCTTGGACAGCAAGAAGACCCAGTACTTC,CASSLDSKKTQYF,.,TRBV5-1,TRBJ2-5,.
TGTGCCAGCAGGGAGCAGGGGCGCTTCGGATATGGCTACACCTTC,CASREQGRFGYGYTF,.,TRBV6-1,TRBJ1-2,few
TGTGCCAGCAGCCCGGACCCTAACACCGGGGAGCTGTTTTTT,CASSPDPNTGELFF,.,TRBV12-3/TRBV12-4,TRBJ2-2,.
TGTGCTAGTGCTCCGGGACCTAATCAGCCCCAGCATTTT,CASAPGPNQPQHF,.,TRBV12-5,TRBJ1-5,.
TGCGCCAGCAGCTTGGGTCCTAGCGGGAGGGCCGGATTGGCGGGCGAGCAGTACTTC,CASSLGPSGRAGLAGEQYF,TRBD2,TRBV5-1,TRBJ2-7,many
TGCAGTGCTGACCACCGACAGCCGGGCGAGCAGTACTTC,CSADHRQPGEQYF,.,TRBV20-1,TRBJ2-7,few